This T cell receptor (beta chain) was retrieved from a study of CD4 and CD8 cells across lung adenocarcinoma regions. A single record per CDR3 protein comes from TCRdb applying MiXCR to the PCR reads. The sample lists about 7,500 distinct CDR3 sequences, roughly 50% occurring once. The germline V and J ends were trimmed by 4 bases and 2 bases, with 9 bases remaining between them. CDR1 and CDR2 from the germline V gene are MNHNS and SASEGT. This CDR3 has 14 residues. Samples came from patients with localized non-small cell lung adenocarcinoma. This sequence was found in a male donor with lung adenocarcinoma. The CD4 and CD8 labels of this study may be unreliable. Sample: CD8+ T cells from the center of a lung tumor. The J gene is TRBJ2-1, the V gene TRBV6-1, with D unresolved. CDR3 protein: CASSARVTYNEQFF. The DNA of the CDR3 is TGTGCCAGCAGTGCTAGGGTAACCTACAATGAGCAGTTCTTC.